The entry below describes one T cell receptor beta chain. Its antigen is unknown. This sample stems from a study of PD-1 blockade in classical Hodgkin lymphoma. Time point of the sample: cycle 4 day 1 (C4D1), after six to seven weeks of nivolumab. Relapse after autologous stem cell transplantation occurred in every patient, and brentuximab vedotin exposure varied. Produced via immunoSEQ multiplex PCR; TCRdb's table is partial and in-frame only. The data show tens of thousands of clones, about 80% seen once. Study-wide results and caveats: A significant rise in TCR diversity was seen by C4D1 for CD4+ cells but not for CD8+ cells. The study reported lower baseline TCR diversity in newly diagnosed patients than in healthy donors.

Sequencing was performed on peripheral blood mononuclear cells (PBMCs), taken before the fourth cycle of nivolumab. The source of this sequence is a human donor with classical Hodgkin lymphoma.

The CDR3 spells CASSLAGGNYEQYF. The DNA for the CDR3 is TGTGCCAGCAGCTTAGCGGGTGGCAACTACGAGCAGTACTTC. The gene calls are TRBV7-2 and TRBJ2-7, with D unclear. The CDR3 is made up of 14 amino acids. Trimming cost V 0 bases and J 3 bases, with 9 bases left between them. CDR1 and CDR2 from the germline V gene are SGHTA and FQGNSA.